The sequence of this T cell receptor beta chain was determined in a study of blood T cell repertoires in COVID-19. Repertoires were generated with immunoSEQ multiplex PCR, while TCRdb's copy carries only in-frame clones and drops some. This table holds some 510,000 clones, more than 75% found once. The CDR3 is made up of 16 amino acids. CDR1 and CDR2 (germline): MNHNS, SASEGT. V was clipped by 4 bases and J by 7 bases; unmatched bases: 15. Sequencing was performed on PBMCs or T cells enriched from blood (not recorded which). This sequence was found in a woman aged 35 to 49 who had recovered from COVID-19. This chain connects TRBV6-1 to TRBJ2-7; TRBD1 matches 8 bases. The CDR3 is CASSALNSRGQREQYF. The CDR3, as DNA: TGTGCCAGCAGTGCCCTAAATTCCAGGGGGCAAAGAGAGCAGTACTTC.